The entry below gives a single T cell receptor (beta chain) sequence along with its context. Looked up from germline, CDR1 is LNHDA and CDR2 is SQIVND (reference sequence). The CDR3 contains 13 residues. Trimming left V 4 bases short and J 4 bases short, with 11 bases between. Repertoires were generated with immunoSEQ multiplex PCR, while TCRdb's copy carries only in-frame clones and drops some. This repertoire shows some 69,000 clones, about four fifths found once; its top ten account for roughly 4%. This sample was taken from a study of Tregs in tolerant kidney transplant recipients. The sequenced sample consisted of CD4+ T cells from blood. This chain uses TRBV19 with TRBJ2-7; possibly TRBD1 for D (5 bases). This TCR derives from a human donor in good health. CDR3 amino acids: CASSKGFLYEQYF. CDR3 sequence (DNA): TGTGCCAGTAGTAAGGGGTTTCTATACGAGCAGTACTTC.